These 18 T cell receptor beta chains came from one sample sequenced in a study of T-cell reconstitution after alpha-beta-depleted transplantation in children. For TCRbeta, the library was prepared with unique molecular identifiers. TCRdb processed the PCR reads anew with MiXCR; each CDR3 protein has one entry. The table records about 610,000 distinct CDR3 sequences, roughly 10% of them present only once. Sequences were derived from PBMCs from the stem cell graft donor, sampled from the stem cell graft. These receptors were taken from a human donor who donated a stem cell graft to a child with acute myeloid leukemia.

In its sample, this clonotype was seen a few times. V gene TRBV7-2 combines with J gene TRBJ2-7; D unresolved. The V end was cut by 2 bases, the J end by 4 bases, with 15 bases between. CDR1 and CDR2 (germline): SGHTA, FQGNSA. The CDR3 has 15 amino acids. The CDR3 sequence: CASSLLLGMGYEQYF. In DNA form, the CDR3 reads TGTGCCAGCAGCTTATTGCTGGGGATGGGATACGAGCAGTACTTC.

CDR3: CASSLSTGLSGANVLTF. CDR3 sequence (DNA): TGCGCCAGCAGCTTGTCTACAGGTCTCTCTGGGGCCAACGTCCTGACTTTC. The chain carries TRBV5-1 and TRBJ2-6, with a possible D match to TRBD1 (5 bases). Germline CDR1 reads SGHRS; CDR2 reads YFSETQ. CDR3 size: 17 residues. V was pared by 1 base and J by 0 bases, with 11 bases between.

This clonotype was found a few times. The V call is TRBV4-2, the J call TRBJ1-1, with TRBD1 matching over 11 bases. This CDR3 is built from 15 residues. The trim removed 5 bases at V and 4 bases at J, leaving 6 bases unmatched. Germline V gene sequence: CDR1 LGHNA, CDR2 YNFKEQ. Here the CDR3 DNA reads TGTGCCAGCAGCTCCTCGGACAGGGGGCCCACTGAAGCTTTCTTT. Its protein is CASSSSDRGPTEAFF.

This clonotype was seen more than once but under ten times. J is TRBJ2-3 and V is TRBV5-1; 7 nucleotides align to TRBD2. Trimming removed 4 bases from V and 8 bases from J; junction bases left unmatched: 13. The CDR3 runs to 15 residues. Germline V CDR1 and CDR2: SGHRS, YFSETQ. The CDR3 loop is CASSPGGSGTVTQYF. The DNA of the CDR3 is TGCGCCAGCAGCCCTGGTGGAAGCGGGACTGTTACGCAGTATTTT.

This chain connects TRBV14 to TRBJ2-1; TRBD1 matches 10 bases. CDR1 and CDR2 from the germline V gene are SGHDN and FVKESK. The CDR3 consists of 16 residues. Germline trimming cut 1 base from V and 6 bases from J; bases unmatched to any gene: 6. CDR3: CASSQGLGDRGNEQFF. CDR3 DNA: TGTGCCAGCAGCCAAGGTCTCGGGGACAGGGGCAATGAGCAGTTCTTC.

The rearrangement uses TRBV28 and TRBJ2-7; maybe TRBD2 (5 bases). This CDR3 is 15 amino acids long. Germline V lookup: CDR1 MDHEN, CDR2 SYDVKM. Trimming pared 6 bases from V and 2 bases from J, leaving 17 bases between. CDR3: CASSRGSTGAYEQYF. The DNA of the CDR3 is TGTGCCAGCAGCCGAGGCTCTACCGGGGCCTACGAGCAGTACTTC.

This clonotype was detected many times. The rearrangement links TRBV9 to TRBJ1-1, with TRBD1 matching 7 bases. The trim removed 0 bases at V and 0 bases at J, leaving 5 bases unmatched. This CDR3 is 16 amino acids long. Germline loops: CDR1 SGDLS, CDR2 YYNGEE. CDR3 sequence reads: CASSVGDSRMNTEAFF. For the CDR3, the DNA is TGTGCCAGCAGCGTAGGGGACAGCAGGATGAACACTGAAGCTTTCTTT.

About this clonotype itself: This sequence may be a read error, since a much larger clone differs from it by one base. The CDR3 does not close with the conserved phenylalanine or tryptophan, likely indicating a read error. In nucleotides, the CDR3 is TGCAGTGCTAGAGCCCCTGGGGGGGCAGGAGGAAGTCAGCCCCAGCATTAT. It is translated as CSARAPGGAGGSQPQHY. V and J are TRBV20-1 and TRBJ1-5; TRBD1 is a possible D gene (6 bases). The CDR3 consists of 17 residues. V was cut by 1 base and J by 6 bases, with 22 bases left in between. Germline V gives CDR1 DFQATT, CDR2 SNEGSKA (reference sequence).

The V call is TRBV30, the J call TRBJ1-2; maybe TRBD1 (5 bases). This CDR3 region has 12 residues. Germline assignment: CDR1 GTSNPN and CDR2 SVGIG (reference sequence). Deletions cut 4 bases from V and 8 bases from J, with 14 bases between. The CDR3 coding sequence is TGTGCCTGGATTACCGGGGGGGAAGGCTACACCTTC. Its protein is CAWITGGEGYTF.

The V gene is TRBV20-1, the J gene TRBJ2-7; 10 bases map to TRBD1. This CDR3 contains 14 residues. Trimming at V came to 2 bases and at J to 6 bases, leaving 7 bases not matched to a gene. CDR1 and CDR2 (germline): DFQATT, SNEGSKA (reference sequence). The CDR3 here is CSARTGTGALEQYF. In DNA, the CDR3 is TGCAGTGCTAGAACCGGGACAGGGGCCCTCGAGCAGTACTTC.

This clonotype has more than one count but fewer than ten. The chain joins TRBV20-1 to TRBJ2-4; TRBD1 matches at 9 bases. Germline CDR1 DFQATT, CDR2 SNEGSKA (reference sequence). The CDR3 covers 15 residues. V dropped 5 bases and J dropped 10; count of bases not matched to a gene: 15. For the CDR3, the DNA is TGCAGTGCTGCGGCTCCGGGACAGGGACTGGGGATTCAGTACTTC. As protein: CSAAAPGQGLGIQYF.

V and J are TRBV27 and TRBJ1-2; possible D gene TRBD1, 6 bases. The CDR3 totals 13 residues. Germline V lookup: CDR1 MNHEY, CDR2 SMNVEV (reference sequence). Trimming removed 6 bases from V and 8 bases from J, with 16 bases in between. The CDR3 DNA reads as TGTGCCAGCAGACTGGTGGCGGGACACGGCTACACCTTC. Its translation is CASRLVAGHGYTF.

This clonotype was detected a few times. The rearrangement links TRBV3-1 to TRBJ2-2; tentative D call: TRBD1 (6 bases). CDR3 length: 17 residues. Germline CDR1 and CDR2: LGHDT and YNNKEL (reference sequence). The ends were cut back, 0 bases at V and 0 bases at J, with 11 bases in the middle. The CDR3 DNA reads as TGTGCCAGCAGCCAAGAGATGGGGACAACGAACACCGGGGAGCTGTTTTTT. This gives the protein CASSQEMGTTNTGELFF.

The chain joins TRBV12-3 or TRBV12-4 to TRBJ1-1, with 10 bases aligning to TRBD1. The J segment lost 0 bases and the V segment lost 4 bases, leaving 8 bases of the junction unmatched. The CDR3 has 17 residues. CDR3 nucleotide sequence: TGTGCCAGCAGTTCAGGACAGGGGGGGGGAATGAACACTGAAGCTTTCTTT. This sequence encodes CASSSGQGGGMNTEAFF.

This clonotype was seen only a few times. The CDR3 protein is CSARVFVGTEAFF. CDR3 sequence (DNA): TGCAGTGCTAGAGTCTTCGTCGGCACTGAAGCTTTCTTT. The chain is built from TRBV20-1 and TRBJ1-1; D is uncertain. The germline V and J ends were trimmed by 1 base and 4 bases, with 10 bases remaining between them. Germline CDR1 is DFQATT and CDR2 is SNEGSKA (reference sequence). The CDR3 runs 13 residues.

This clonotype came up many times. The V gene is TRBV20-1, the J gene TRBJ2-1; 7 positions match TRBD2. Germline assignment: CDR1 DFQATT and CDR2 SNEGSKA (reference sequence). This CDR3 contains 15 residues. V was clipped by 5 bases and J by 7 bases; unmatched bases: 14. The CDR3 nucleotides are TGCAGTGCTTACCGCGGGGGAGGGCCTCGGAATGAGCAGTTCTTC. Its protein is CSAYRGGGPRNEQFF.

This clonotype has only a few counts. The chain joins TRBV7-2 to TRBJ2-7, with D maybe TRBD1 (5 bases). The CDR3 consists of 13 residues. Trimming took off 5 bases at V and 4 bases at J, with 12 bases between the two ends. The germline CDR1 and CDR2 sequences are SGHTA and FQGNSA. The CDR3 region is CASSRTQEYEQYF. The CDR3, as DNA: TGTGCCAGCAGCCGAACACAGGAATACGAGCAGTACTTC.

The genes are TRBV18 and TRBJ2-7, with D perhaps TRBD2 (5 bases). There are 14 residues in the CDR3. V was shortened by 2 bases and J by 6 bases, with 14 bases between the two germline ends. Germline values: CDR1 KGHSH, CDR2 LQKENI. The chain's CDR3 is CASSPIGKGSEQYF. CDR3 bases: TGTGCCAGCTCACCAATCGGGAAGGGCTCCGAGCAGTACTTC. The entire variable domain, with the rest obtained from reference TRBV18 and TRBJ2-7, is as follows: NAGVMQNPRHLVRRRGQEARLRCSPMKGHSHVYWYRQLPEEGLKFMVYLQKENIIDESGMPKERFSAEFPKEGPSILRIQQVVRGDSAAYFCASSPIGKGSEQYFGPGTRLTVT.